This TCR beta chain comes out of a study of identical twins. Regarding the study as a whole: Invariant MAIT and iNKT cells could partly confound zero-insertion analyses. In drawing conclusions, the study used cross-sectional statistical analysis and did not follow the same donors. Twin pairs had excess sharing that was weaker in beta out-of-frame sequences.

Between the trimmed V and J ends, which lost 0 bases and 15 bases, there was a span of 12 bases. Germline values: CDR1 MGHRA, CDR2 YSYEKL. The CDR3 runs to 12 residues. TCRdb re-analysed the 5' RACE reads in MiXCR, keeping a single row per CDR3 protein. Found here are 200,000 to 250,000 distinct CDR3 sequences, roughly 7.5% of them singletons; the top ten hold 5% to 6%. Regarding this clonotype: The antigen remains unidentified.

This sample also belongs to another study, concerning yellow fever vaccine responses in identical twins.

Sequences were obtained from CD8+ T cells sorted from blood. The V and J genes are TRBV4-1 and TRBJ2-1; D not resolved. The sequence came from a woman aged 18-29 years in good health. Written as DNA, the CDR3 is TGCGCCAGCAGCCAAGAGGGAAGGAAGAGGTTCTTC. This sequence encodes CASSQEGRKRFF.